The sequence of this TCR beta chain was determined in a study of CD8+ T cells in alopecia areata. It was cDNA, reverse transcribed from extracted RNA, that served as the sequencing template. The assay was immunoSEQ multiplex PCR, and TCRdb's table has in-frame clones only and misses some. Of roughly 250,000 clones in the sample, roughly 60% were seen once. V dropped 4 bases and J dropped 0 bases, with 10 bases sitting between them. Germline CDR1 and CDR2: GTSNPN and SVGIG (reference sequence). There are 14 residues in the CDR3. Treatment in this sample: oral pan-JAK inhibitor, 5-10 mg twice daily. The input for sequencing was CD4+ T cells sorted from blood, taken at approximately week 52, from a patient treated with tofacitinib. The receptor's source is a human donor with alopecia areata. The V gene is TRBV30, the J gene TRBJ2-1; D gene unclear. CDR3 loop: CAWNVGSSYNEQFF. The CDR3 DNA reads TGTGCCTGGAATGTTGGTAGCTCCTACAATGAGCAGTTCTTC.